A selection of T cell receptor beta chains follows, all from one sample in a study of blood T cell repertoires in COVID-19. Sequenced by immunoSEQ multiplex PCR; TCRdb stores in-frame clones only, minus some. Of 100,000 to 150,000 clones detected, 85% to 90% appear once; the ten largest clones hold around 30%. Sample: peripheral blood. These receptors all come from a man aged 65-85 years with active or convalescent COVID-19. Both conserved end residues are part of each CDR3. The D gene is left open where the match is weak.

j_call d_call v_call cdr3_aa cdr3_nt
TRBJ2-2 NA TRBV15 CATSRVLSGAKNTGELFF TGTGCCACCAGCAGAGTCCTTAGTGGGGCGAAGAACACCGGGGAGCTGTTTTTT
TRBJ2-7 TRBD1 TRBV28 CASSIGQGGTYEQYF TGTGCCAGCAGTATTGGACAGGGGGGAACCTACGAGCAGTACTTC
TRBJ2-3 NA TRBV27 CASSPQRVSDTQYF TGTGCCAGCAGTCCACAGCGGGTATCAGATACGCAGTATTTT
TRBJ2-2 NA TRBV7-9 CASSFPGQGSFNTGELFF TGTGCCAGCAGCTTCCCGGGACAAGGCTCCTTCAACACCGGGGAGCTGTTTTTT
TRBJ2-4 NA TRBV14 CASSQDEGRDPKNIQYF TGTGCCAGCAGCCAAGACGAGGGAAGGGATCCCAAAAACATTCAGTACTTC
TRBJ2-3 NA TRBV29-1 CSVGRGYTDTQYF TGCAGCGTGGGTAGGGGGTACACAGATACGCAGTATTTT
TRBJ1-3 TRBD1 TRBV6-6 CATRPGQKAGNTIYF TGTGCCACCCGACCGGGACAGAAGGCTGGAAACACCATATATTTT
TRBJ2-3 TRBD2 TRBV19 CASKRGAGGPTDTQYF TGTGCCAGTAAAAGAGGGGCGGGAGGGCCTACAGATACGCAGTATTTT
TRBJ2-3 NA TRBV12-3/TRBV12-4 CASSLRSRKYF TGTGCCAGCAGTTTAAGGAGCCGGAAATATTTT
TRBJ2-1 NA TRBV5-1 CASSLSGTQVQEQFF TGCGCCAGCAGCTTGTCCGGGACTCAGGTTCAGGAGCAGTTCTTC